A single sample is the source of the 4 T cell receptor beta chains below, sequenced in a study of shared clonotypes between healthy human individuals. TCRdb's table, derived via immunoSEQ multiplex PCR, lists solely in-frame clones and lacks some. The data contain a few hundred thousand clones, roughly 78% of them singletons. The sequenced sample consisted of PBMCs. The receptors here all came from a woman between 40 and 50 years old in good health. Some clones in this sample may be carry-over from other donors' samples.

The chain uses TRBV7-2 and TRBJ2-5, with TRBD1 identical over 8 bases. V lost 4 bases to trimming and J lost 4 bases; unmatched junction nucleotides: 5. The CDR3 covers 14 residues. Germline CDR1 is SGHTA and CDR2 is FQGNSA. CDR3 coding DNA: TGTGCCAGCAGCTCGACAGGGGTCGTAGAGACCCAGTACTTC. Its protein is CASSSTGVVETQYF.

This chain joins TRBV4-3 and TRBJ2-1; D is ambiguous. CDR3 length: 14 amino acids. Germline V gene sequence: CDR1 LGHNA, CDR2 YSLEER. The V gene lost 0 bases and the J gene lost 3 bases, with 6 bases spanning the gap. The CDR3 DNA follows: TGCGCCAGCAGCCAAGAAGTCCACTACAATGAGCAGTTCTTC. Translation: CASSQEVHYNEQFF.

CDR3 sequence: CSASGGPNYGYTF. CDR3 DNA sequence: TGCAGCGCCAGCGGCGGGCCCAACTATGGCTACACCTTC. The rearrangement links TRBV29-1 to TRBJ1-2; D not resolved. The V end was cut by 7 bases, the J end by 2 bases, with 14 bases between. The CDR3 has 13 amino acids. Germline values: CDR1 SQVTM, CDR2 ANQGSEA.

This chain joins TRBV4-1 and TRBJ2-5; D is unresolved. CDR3 length equals 13 residues. CDR1 and CDR2 (germline): MGHRA, YSYEKL. Trimming took off 1 base at V and 5 bases at J, with 8 bases between the two ends. As DNA, the CDR3 is TGCGCCAGCAGCCAAGCTAGACCGGAGACCCAGTACTTC. It yields the protein CASSQARPETQYF.